This TCR beta chain was sequenced during a study of blood T cell repertoires in COVID-19. Across the study: There were acute and convalescent COVID-19 samples, and they came from the United States, Italy and Spain. T cells, B-cell-depleted T cells, or PBMCs supplied cDNA or gDNA.

In the original processing: Amplification of reference gene primers provided the estimated nucleated cell counts. Only in-frame clones appear in the TCRdb table, and some are missing; sequencing was by immunoSEQ multiplex PCR. The V and J calls and clone size come from that table; D and trimming were worked out from the DNA. The repertoire has some 700,000 clones, about 90% of them found once; the top ten carry under 0.3%. The CDR3 has 14 amino acids. With 5 bases removed from V and 10 bases from J, the gap between germline ends came to 20 bases. Germline CDR1 and CDR2: SGHTA and FQGTGA. The chain has TRBV7-3 and TRBJ1-1; the D gene is possibly TRBD1 (5 bases). The sample was peripheral blood. The source is a woman in her late teens or twenties with acute or convalescent COVID-19. The CDR3 reads CASSPLGGETLAFF. CDR3 nucleotides: TGTGCCAGCAGCCCACTCGGGGGGGAAACGTTAGCTTTCTTT.